These 16 T cell receptor beta chains share one sample of origin, sequenced in a study of T cell responses to AZD1222 COVID-19 vaccine. The repertoire was sequenced with immunoSEQ multiplex PCR; TCRdb's copy has only in-frame clones and lacks some. The sample lists roughly 130,000 clones; roughly 84% were seen once. The sequenced sample was peripheral blood, obtained on day 0 of AZD1222 vaccination. These receptors all come from an adult in good health.

The J gene is TRBJ2-2, the V gene TRBV19, with D possibly called TRBD1 or TRBD2 (7 bases each). CDR1 and CDR2 from the germline V gene are LNHDA and SQIVND (reference sequence). The CDR3 extends over 14 amino acids. Deletions cut 7 bases from V and 3 bases from J, with 12 bases between. CDR3 loop: CASTSGGDTGELFF. CDR3 DNA: TGTGCCAGTACCTCAGGGGGGGACACCGGGGAGCTGTTTTTT. Together with reference TRBV19 and TRBJ2-2, the CDR3 gives the full variable domain: DGGITQSPKYLFRKEGQNVTLSCEQNLNHDAMYWYRQDPGQGLRLIYYSQIVNDFQKGDIAEGYSVSREKKESFPLTVTSAQKNPTAFYLCASTSGGDTGELFFGEGSRLTVL.

This clone was seen more than once but under ten times. The V gene is TRBV29-1, the J gene TRBJ2-5, with D possibly being TRBD2 (6 bases). Looked up from germline, CDR1 is SQVTM and CDR2 is ANQGSEA. The CDR3 covers 11 residues. Trimming took 5 bases from V and 3 from J, leaving 7 bases between them. The CDR3 protein is CSVSGEETQYF. The CDR3 DNA follows: TGCAGCGTTTCGGGGGAAGAGACCCAGTACTTC.

J is TRBJ1-4 and V is TRBV28; 7 bases agree with TRBD1. CDR1 MDHEN and CDR2 SYDVKM come from the germline V gene. The junction had 13 bases not matched to a gene; V was cut back by 5 bases and J by 7 bases. This CDR3 has 16 amino acids. CDR3 residues: CASSPRTTGAVEKLFF. CDR3 in DNA: TGTGCCAGCAGTCCTCGCACTACAGGGGCGGTTGAAAAACTGTTTTTT.

In this sample, this clone turned up once. The chain carries TRBV3-1 (or the pseudogene TRBV3-2) and TRBJ1-5; 7 bases fit TRBD1. The germline gives CDR1 LGHDT, CDR2 YNNKEL (reference sequence). The CDR3 covers 14 residues. The V segment lost 1 base and the J segment 5 bases; nucleotides outside the gene matches: 2. The CDR3 protein is CASSQAQGDQPQHF. CDR3 sequence (DNA): TGTGCCAGCAGCCAAGCGCAGGGGGATCAGCCCCAGCATTTT.

This chain uses TRBV5-1 with TRBJ2-3, with TRBD1 as a possible D gene (5 bases). V dropped 3 bases and J dropped 3 bases, with 8 bases sitting between them. The CDR3 is 13 residues long. The germline V gene has CDR1 SGHRS and CDR2 YFSETQ. CDR3 amino acids: CASSYAGTDTQYF. In nucleotides, the CDR3 is TGCGCCAGCAGCTATGCAGGGACAGATACGCAGTATTTT.

The rearrangement joins TRBV9 to TRBJ2-7; 7 bases align to TRBD1. The ends lost 2 bases at V and 6 bases at J; junction bases unmatched: 5. The CDR3 contains 13 residues. The germline V gene encodes CDR1 SGDLS and CDR2 YYNGEE. This CDR3 reads CASSVLQGTEQYF. CDR3 nucleotides: TGTGCCAGCAGCGTCCTACAGGGGACCGAGCAGTACTTC.

This chain connects TRBV9 to TRBJ2-4; D might be TRBD1 or TRBD2, each matching 5 bases. There are 17 residues in the CDR3. V was cut by 4 bases and J by 9 bases, with 26 bases left in between. The germline gives CDR1 SGDLS, CDR2 YYNGEE. The CDR3 spells CASSPSPRDGRSGIQYF. In DNA, the CDR3 is TGTGCCAGCAGCCCCAGTCCCCGGGACGGAAGATCGGGCATTCAGTACTTC.

The V call is TRBV7-3, the J call TRBJ2-7, with 7 bases matching TRBD1. V was pared by 3 bases and J by 0 bases, with 2 bases of the junction left unmatched. This CDR3 has 14 residues. Germline CDR1 SGHTA, CDR2 FQGTGA. The CDR3 reads CASSLTGSSYEQYF. CDR3 sequence (DNA): TGTGCCAGCAGCTTGACAGGGAGCTCCTACGAGCAGTACTTC.

V and J are TRBV5-8 and TRBJ1-6, with D unresolved. In germline, CDR1 is SGHTS, CDR2 YDEGEE. V gave up 0 bases and J gave up 6 bases, with 4 bases separating them. This CDR3 has 13 residues. The CDR3 sequence is CASSLDFNSPLHF. The CDR3, as DNA: TGTGCCAGCAGCTTGGACTTTAATTCACCCCTCCACTTT.

V gene TRBV19 combines with J gene TRBJ1-5; D is undetermined. V dropped 1 base and J dropped 0 bases, with 7 bases sitting between them. Germline CDR1 LNHDA, CDR2 SQIVND (reference sequence). The CDR3 has 15 amino acids. The CDR3 bases are TGTGCCAGTAGTATAGCCAGTTATAGCAATCAGCCCCAGCATTTT. Amino acids: CASSIASYSNQPQHF.

The rearrangement uses TRBV29-1 and TRBJ2-5, with D perhaps matching TRBD1 or TRBD2 (5 bases each). V gave up 7 bases and J gave up 4 bases, with 13 bases separating them. The CDR3 extends over 12 amino acids. Germline loops: CDR1 SQVTM, CDR2 ANQGSEA. Written as DNA, the CDR3 is TGCAGCGCCCCCGGGACGGGAGAGACCCAGTACTTC. Translation gives CSAPGTGETQYF.

The V gene is TRBV7-2, the J gene TRBJ1-5, with D uncertain. V was trimmed by 3 bases and J by 5 bases, leaving 8 bases between them. Germline V gene lookup returns CDR1 SGHTA and CDR2 FQGNSA. There are 13 residues in the CDR3. The CDR3 reads CASSFGRDQPQHF. CDR3 sequence (DNA): TGTGCCAGCAGCTTCGGCCGCGATCAGCCCCAGCATTTT.

This chain connects TRBV10-3 to TRBJ1-2; maybe TRBD1 (5 bases). Per germline, CDR1 ENHRY and CDR2 SYGVKD. V lost 0 bases and J 6 bases, leaving 8 bases between the germline ends. The CDR3 consists of 13 residues. CDR3 nucleotides: TGTGCCATCAGTGAGTCCGGGGCGGATGGCTACACCTTC. It encodes CAISESGADGYTF.

The chain couples TRBV5-1 to TRBJ2-5; 14 bases align to TRBD2. The CDR3 extends over 17 amino acids. Germline values: CDR1 SGHRS, CDR2 YFSETQ. V gave up 9 bases and J gave up 5 bases; unmatched junction bases: 15. CDR3 DNA: TGCGCCACCTCTCCGGGACTAGCGGGGGCCTTCCAGGAGACCCAGTACTTC. Its protein product is CATSPGLAGAFQETQYF.

The V call is TRBV19, the J call TRBJ2-3; possibly TRBD2 for D (5 bases). V gave up 4 bases and J gave up 4 bases, with 12 bases separating them. The CDR3 sequence is 14 residues long. Per germline, CDR1 LNHDA and CDR2 SQIVND (reference sequence). CDR3 residues: CASSTSLRADTQYF. As DNA, the CDR3 is TGTGCCAGTAGTACGTCCCTGCGGGCAGATACGCAGTATTTT.

The V gene is TRBV7-9, the J gene TRBJ1-5; D gene ambiguous. Trimming shortened V by 0 bases and J by 6 bases, and 0 bases separated the two germline ends. CDR1 is SEHNR, CDR2 FQNEAQ, per germline (reference sequence). The CDR3 length is 11 residues. This CDR3 is CASSLAQPQHF. The CDR3 nucleotides are TGTGCCAGCAGCTTAGCTCAGCCCCAGCATTTT.